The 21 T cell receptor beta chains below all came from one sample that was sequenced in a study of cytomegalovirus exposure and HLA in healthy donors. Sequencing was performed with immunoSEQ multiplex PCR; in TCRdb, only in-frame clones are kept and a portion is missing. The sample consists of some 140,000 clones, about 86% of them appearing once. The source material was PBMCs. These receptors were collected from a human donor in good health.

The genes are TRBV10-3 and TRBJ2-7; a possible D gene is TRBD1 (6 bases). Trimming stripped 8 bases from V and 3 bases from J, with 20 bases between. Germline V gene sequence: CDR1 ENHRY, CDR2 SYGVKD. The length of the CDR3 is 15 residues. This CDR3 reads CAIRGVQGPVYEQYF. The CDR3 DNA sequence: TGTGCCATCCGGGGTGTGCAGGGGCCCGTCTACGAGCAGTACTTC.

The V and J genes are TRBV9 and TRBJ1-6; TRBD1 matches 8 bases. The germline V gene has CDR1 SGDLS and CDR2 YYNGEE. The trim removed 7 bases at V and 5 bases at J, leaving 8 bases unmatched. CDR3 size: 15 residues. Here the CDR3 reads CASGGTGKNNSPLHF. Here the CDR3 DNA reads TGTGCCAGCGGGGGGACAGGAAAGAATAATTCACCCCTCCACTTT.

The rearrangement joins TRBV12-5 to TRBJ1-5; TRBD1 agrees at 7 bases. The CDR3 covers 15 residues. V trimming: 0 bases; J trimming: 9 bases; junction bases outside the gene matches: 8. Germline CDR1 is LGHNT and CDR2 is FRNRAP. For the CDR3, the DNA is TGTGCTAGTGGTTTGGTAAACGGGACAGAGCGGCCCCAGCATTTT. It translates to CASGLVNGTERPQHF.

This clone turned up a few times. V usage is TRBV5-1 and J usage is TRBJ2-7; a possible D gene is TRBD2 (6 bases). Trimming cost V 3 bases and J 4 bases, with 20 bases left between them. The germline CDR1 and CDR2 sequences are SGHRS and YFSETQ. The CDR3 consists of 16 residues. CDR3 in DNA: TGCGCCAGCAGCTCTACGGGACTGCGGTTGGGGTACGAGCAGTACTTC. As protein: CASSSTGLRLGYEQYF.

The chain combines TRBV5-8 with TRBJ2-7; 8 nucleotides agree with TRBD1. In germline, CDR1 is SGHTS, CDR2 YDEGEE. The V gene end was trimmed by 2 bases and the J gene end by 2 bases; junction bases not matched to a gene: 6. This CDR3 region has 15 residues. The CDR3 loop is CASSFRGQDPYEQYF. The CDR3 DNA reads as TGTGCCAGCAGCTTCAGGGGACAGGATCCCTACGAGCAGTACTTC.

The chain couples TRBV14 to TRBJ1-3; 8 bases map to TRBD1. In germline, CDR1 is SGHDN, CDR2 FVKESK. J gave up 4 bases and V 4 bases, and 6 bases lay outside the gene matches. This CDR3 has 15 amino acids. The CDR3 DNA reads TGTGCCAGCAGCCCAAGGACAGGGTTCGGAAACACCATATATTTT. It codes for CASSPRTGFGNTIYF. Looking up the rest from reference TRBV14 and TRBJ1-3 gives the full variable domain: EAGVTQFPSHSVIEKGQTVTLRCDPISGHDNLYWYRRVMGKEIKFLLHFVKESKQDESGMPNNRFLAERTGGTYSTLKVQPAELEDSGVYFCASSPRTGFGNTIYFGEGSWLTVV.

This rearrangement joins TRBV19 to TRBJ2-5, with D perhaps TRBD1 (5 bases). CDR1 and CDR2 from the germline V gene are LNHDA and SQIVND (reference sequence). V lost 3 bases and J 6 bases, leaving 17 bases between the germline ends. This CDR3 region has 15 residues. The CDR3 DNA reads TGTGCCAGTAGTATGGGGCTCAGTAAAGTGCAGACCCAGTACTTC. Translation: CASSMGLSKVQTQYF.

The CDR3: CASSQSPGDQPQHF. CDR3 bases: TGCGCCAGCAGCCAAAGCCCTGGAGATCAGCCCCAGCATTTT. The V gene is TRBV4-3, the J gene TRBJ1-5; D is unresolved. CDR3 size: 14 residues. V lost 2 bases and J 5 bases, leaving 10 bases between the germline ends. CDR1 LGHNA and CDR2 YSLEER come from the germline V gene.

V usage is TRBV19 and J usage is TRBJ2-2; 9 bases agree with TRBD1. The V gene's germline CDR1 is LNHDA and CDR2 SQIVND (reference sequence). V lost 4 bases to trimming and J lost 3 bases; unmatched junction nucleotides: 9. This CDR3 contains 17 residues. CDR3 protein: CASSRGDRALDTGELFF. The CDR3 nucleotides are TGTGCCAGTAGTAGGGGGGACAGGGCCCTAGACACCGGGGAGCTGTTTTTT.

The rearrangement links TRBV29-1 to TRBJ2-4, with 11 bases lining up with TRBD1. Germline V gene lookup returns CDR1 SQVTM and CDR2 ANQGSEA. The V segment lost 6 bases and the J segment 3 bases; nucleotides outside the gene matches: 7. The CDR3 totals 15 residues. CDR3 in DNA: TGCAGCGTGACGGACAGGGGGCGCGACAAAAACATTCAGTACTTC. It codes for CSVTDRGRDKNIQYF.

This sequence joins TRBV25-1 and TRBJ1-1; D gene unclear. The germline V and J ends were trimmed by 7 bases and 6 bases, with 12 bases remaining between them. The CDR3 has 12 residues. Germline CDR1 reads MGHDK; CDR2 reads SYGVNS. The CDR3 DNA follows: TGTGCCAGCACCAAGGGTAGCGCTGAAGCTTTCTTT. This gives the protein CASTKGSAEAFF. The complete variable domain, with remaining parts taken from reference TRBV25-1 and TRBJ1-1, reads EADIYQTPRYLVIGTGKKITLECSQTMGHDKMYWYQQDPGMELHLIHYSYGVNSTEKGDLSSESTVSRIRTEHFPLTLESARPSHTSQYLCASTKGSAEAFFGQGTRLTVV.

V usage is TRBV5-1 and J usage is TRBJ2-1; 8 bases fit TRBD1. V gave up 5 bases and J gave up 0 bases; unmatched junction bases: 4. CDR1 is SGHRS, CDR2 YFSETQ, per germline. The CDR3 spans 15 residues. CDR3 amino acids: CASRWTGNSYNEQFF. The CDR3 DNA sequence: TGCGCCAGCAGGTGGACAGGGAACTCCTACAATGAGCAGTTCTTC.

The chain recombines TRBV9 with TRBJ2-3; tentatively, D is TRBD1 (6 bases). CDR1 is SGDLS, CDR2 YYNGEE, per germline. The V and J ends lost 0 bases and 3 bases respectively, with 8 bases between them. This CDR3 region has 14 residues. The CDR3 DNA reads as TGTGCCAGCAGCGTAGAGGGGGTTACAGATACGCAGTATTTT. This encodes CASSVEGVTDTQYF.

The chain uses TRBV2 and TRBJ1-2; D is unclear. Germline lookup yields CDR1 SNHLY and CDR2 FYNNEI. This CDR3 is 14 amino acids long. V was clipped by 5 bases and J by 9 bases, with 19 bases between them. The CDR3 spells CASSPSREPLRYTF. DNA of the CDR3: TGTGCCAGCAGTCCCTCAAGGGAGCCTCTACGCTACACCTTC. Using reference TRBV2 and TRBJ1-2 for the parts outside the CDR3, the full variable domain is EPEVTQTPSHQVTQMGQEVILRCVPISNHLYFYWYRQILGQKVEFLVSFYNNEISEKSEIFDDQFSVERPDGSNFTLKIRSTKLEDSAMYFCASSPSREPLRYTFGSGTRLTVV.

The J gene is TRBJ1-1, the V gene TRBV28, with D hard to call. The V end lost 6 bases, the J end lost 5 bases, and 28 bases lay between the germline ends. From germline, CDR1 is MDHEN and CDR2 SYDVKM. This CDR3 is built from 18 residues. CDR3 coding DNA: TGTGCCAGCAGCCCGATCAGAGGCTTTATAGTTGTAAGGACTGAAGCTTTCTTT. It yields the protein CASSPIRGFIVVRTEAFF.

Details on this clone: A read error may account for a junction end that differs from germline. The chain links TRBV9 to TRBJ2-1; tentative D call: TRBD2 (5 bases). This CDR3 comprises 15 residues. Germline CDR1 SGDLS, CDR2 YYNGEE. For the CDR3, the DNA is TGTGCCAGCAACGTAAAAGGACTGGCTTACAATGAGCAGTTCTTC. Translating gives CASNVKGLAYNEQFF.

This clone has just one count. The chain's CDR3 is CASSRSGGVGNEQFF. In DNA, the CDR3 is TGTGCCAGCAGCCGTTCAGGGGGCGTAGGGAATGAGCAGTTCTTC. V gene TRBV11-2 combines with J gene TRBJ2-1, with 8 bases lining up with TRBD1. With 5 bases clipped from V and 7 bases from J, the junction kept 10 bases outside the gene matches. The CDR3 contains 15 residues. The germline gives CDR1 SGHAT, CDR2 FQNNGV.

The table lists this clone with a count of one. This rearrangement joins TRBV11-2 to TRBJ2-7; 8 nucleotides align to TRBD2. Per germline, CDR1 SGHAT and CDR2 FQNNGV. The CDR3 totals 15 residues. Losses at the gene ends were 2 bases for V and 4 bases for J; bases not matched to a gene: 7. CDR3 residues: CASSLLAGPSYEQYF. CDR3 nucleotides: TGTGCCAGCAGCTTATTAGCGGGGCCCTCTTACGAGCAGTACTTC.

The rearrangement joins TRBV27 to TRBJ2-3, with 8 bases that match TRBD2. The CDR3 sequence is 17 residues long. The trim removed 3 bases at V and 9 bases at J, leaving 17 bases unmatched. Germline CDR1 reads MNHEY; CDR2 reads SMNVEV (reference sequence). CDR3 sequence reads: CASSFLPTSGAAGTQYF. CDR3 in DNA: TGTGCCAGCAGTTTCCTCCCTACTAGCGGAGCGGCGGGGACGCAGTATTTT.

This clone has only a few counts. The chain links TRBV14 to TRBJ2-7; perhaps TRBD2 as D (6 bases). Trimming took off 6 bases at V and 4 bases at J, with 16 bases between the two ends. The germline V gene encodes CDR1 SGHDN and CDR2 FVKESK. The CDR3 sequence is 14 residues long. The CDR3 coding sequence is TGTGCCAGCAGACATGGAGGGTCGGGGTACGAGCAGTACTTC. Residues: CASRHGGSGYEQYF. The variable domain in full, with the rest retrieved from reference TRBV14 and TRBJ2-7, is EAGVTQFPSHSVIEKGQTVTLRCDPISGHDNLYWYRRVMGKEIKFLLHFVKESKQDESGMPNNRFLAERTGGTYSTLKVQPAELEDSGVYFCASRHGGSGYEQYFGPGTRLTVT.

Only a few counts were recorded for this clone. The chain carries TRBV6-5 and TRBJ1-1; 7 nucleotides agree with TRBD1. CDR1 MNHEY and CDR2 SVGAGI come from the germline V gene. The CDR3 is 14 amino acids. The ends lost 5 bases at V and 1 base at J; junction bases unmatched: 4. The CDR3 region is CASSPGTENTEAFF. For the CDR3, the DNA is TGTGCCAGCAGTCCCGGGACAGAGAACACTGAAGCTTTCTTT.